This T cell receptor (beta chain) originates from a study of blood T cell repertoires in COVID-19 (dated by TCRdb to the early 2020s). In the study overall: Samples from collaborators originated in the United States, Italy and Spain and spanned both the acute and convalescent phases of COVID-19. The prospective study material was composed of cDNA or gDNA derived from T cells, B-cell-depleted T cells, or PBMCs. A freely available public database, intended as a resource for researchers studying the immune response to SARS-CoV-2, is where the repertoires were released. The samples were drawn from two sources: the first 160 participants of the ongoing ImmuneRACE study, and over 950 subjects contributed by 6 global collaborators. Deeply sampled blood TCRbeta repertoires from subjects exposed to, actively infected with, or recovered from COVID-19 were included in the dataset. A de-identified subject ID, COVID-19 status, age in years and sex were almost always included in the sample metadata. Where available, HLA class I and class II types were taken from metadata supplied by the sample provider and were not determined by assay-based typing. Paper-wide results and their limitations: How much clinical and demographic metadata was included differed by source and by participant, and the metadata was provided uncurated.

With regard to this clone: This receptor's antigen is unknown. No base quality values were provided; no much bigger clone lies one nucleotide off.

Whole blood was collected in K2EDTA tubes by collaborating institutions according to the institutions' own protocols. For TCRbeta analysis, collaborators shipped samples as frozen whole blood, isolated PBMCs, or DNA extracted from either of those sample types. TCRbeta CDR3 regions were amplified from genomic DNA using the immunoSEQ Assay, a bias-controlled multiplex PCR. In the authors' own workflow: Nucleated cell counts per sample were estimated from amplification of reference gene primers within the assay. Sequence reads were collapsed and filtered to measure the absolute abundance of every unique TCRbeta CDR3 rearrangement. For each sample, productive Simpson clonality was calculated as the square root of Simpson's diversity index over productive rearrangements. The table comes from immuneACCESS by way of TCRdb, which keeps in-frame sequences with V and J called. Part of the clones is missing from these tables; in studies checked, under half for an unresolved V gene and the rest for unknown reasons. For V, J and clone size, that table is used; D and trimming come from the DNA. For this sample the table gives about 220,000 clones, of which roughly 82% were detected only once. The top ten hold approximately 4.5% of the sample.

CDR1 SGHRS and CDR2 YFSETQ were looked up in the germline V gene. The CDR3, cysteine through phenylalanine, is 18 amino acids long. Solely the CDR3 DNA is kept, with 54 bases framed from the first base. At the junction V is shortened by 2 bases and J by 6 bases, with 26 bases in between. The receptor comes from a woman in her seventies with acute or convalescent COVID-19. The receptor chain draws on TRBV5-1 and TRBJ1-2; TRBD1 might be the D gene, on 6 matching bases. The sample taken for sequencing was peripheral blood. The DNA sequence is as follows: TGCGCCAGCAGCTTCAATCGAGACAGGCCCCTCGTCCCAGATGGCTACACCTTC. Its amino acids are CASSFNRDRPLVPDGYTF. The full variable domain, with segments outside the CDR3 supplied by the reference TRBV5-1 and TRBJ1-2 proteins, appears as KAGVTQTPRYLIKTRGQQVTLSCSPISGHRSVSWYQQTPGQGLQFLFEYFSETQRNKGNFPGRFSGRQFSNSRSEMNVSTLELGDSALYLCASSFNRDRPLVPDGYTFGSGTRLTVV.